This TCR beta chain originates from a study of blood T cell repertoires in COVID-19. Profiling relied on immunoSEQ multiplex PCR, and the TCRdb table lists in-frame clones only, not all of them. This sample has about 260,000 clones; 88% occur once, and the top ten carry around 3.1%. Sequencing was performed on PBMCs or T cells enriched from blood (not recorded which). This clonotype originated in a woman aged 40 to 50 who had been exposed to COVID-19.

CDR3 sequence (DNA): TGCGCCAGCAGCCAAGTACTTGCCGGGGAGCTGTTTTTT. It is translated as CASSQVLAGELFF. This sequence joins TRBV4-3 and TRBJ2-2; the D is unclear. V was trimmed by 1 base and J by 6 bases, leaving 6 bases between them. Germline CDR1 reads LGHNA; CDR2 reads YSLEER. This CDR3 is 13 amino acids long.